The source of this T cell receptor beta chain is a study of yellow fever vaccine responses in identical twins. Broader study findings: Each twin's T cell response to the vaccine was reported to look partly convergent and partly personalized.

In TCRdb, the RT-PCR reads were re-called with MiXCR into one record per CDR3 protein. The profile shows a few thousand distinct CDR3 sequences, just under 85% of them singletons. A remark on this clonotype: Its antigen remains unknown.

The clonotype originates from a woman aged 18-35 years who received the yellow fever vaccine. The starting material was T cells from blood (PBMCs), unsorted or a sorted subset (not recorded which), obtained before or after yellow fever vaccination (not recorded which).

CDR3 protein: CASTQAAFGADTQYF. As DNA, the CDR3 is TGTGCCAGCACCCAGGCGGCGTTTGGGGCAGATACGCAGTATTTT. The V call is TRBV12-3 or TRBV12-4, the J call TRBJ2-3; D is ambiguous. The germline V and J ends were trimmed by 7 bases and 4 bases, with 18 bases remaining between them. The CDR3 is 15 residues long.